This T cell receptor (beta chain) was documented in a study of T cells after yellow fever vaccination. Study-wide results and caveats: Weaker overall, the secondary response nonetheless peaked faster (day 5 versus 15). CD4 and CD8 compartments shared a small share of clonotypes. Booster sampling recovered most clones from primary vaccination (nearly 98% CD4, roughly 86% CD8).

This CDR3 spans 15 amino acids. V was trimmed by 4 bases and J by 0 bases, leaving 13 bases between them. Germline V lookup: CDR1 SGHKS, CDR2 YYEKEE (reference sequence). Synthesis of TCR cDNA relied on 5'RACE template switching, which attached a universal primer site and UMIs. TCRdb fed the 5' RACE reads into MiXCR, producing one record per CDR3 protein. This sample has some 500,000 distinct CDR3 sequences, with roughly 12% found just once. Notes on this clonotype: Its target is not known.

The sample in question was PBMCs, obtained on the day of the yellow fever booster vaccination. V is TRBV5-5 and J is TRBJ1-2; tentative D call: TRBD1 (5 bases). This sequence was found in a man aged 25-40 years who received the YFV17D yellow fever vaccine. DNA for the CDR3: TGTGCCAGCAGCGCCGGCAGGGCGACTAACTATGGCTACACCTTC. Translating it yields CASSAGRATNYGYTF. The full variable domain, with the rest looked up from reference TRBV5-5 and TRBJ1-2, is DAGVTQSPTHLIKTRGQQVTLRCSPISGHKSVSWYQQVLGQGPQFIFQYYEKEERGRGNFPDRFSARQFPNYSSELNVNALLLGDSALYLCASSAGRATNYGYTFGSGTRLTVV.